Below, one T cell receptor beta chain is given with its context. Sequencing used immunoSEQ multiplex PCR; TCRdb keeps in-frame clones, though not all of them. The table includes roughly 180,000 clones, approximately 81% detected once. These data come from a study of blood T cell repertoires in COVID-19. V was shortened by 4 bases and J by 6 bases, with 20 bases between the two germline ends. CDR1 and CDR2 (germline): LGHNA, YNFKEQ. CDR3 length: 16 residues. Clinical histories supplied by participants themselves formed the basis of cohort assignment. Sequenced sample: PBMCs or T cells enriched from blood (not recorded which). The rearrangement joins TRBV4-2 to TRBJ2-3; D gene uncertain. This TCR was sampled from a man between 60 and 70 years old who had recovered from COVID-19. This chain's CDR3 is CASSLRPAPEVDTQYF. In DNA form, the CDR3 reads TGTGCCAGCAGCCTTAGGCCAGCCCCAGAGGTGGATACGCAGTATTTT.